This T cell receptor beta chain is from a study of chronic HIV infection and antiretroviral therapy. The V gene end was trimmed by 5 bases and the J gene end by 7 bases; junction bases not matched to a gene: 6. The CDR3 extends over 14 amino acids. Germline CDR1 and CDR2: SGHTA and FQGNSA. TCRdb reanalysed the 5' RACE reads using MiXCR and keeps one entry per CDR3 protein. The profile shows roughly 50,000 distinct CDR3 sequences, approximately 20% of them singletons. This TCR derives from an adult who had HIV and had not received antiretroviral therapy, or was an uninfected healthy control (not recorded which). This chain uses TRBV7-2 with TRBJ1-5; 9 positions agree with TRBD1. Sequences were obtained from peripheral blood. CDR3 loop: CASSQDRGGQPQHF. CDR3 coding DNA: TGTGCCAGCAGCCAGGACAGGGGCGGACAGCCCCAGCATTTT.